The 32 T cell receptor beta chains reported below all come from one sample, sequenced in a study of cytomegalovirus exposure and HLA in healthy donors. The PCR was carried out with 60 Vbeta primers and 13 Jbeta primers. Sequencing was performed with immunoSEQ multiplex PCR; in TCRdb, only in-frame clones are kept and a portion is missing. The sample includes some 100,000 clones, around 77% of them seen just once. Source material: PBMCs. The source of these receptors is a man aged 45-65 years in good health and CMV-seropositive.

This clone was seen a few times. The chain is built from TRBV13 and TRBJ2-3, with TRBD2 matching 8 bases. The CDR3 covers 16 residues. V dropped 4 bases and J dropped 4; count of bases not matched to a gene: 10. CDR1 is PRHDT and CDR2 is FYEKMQ in the germline V gene (reference sequence). The CDR3 is CASSSRQRESSDTQYF. In DNA, the CDR3 is TGTGCCAGCAGCTCTCGTCAGCGGGAGTCTTCAGATACGCAGTATTTT. Variable domain in full (rest from reference TRBV13 and TRBJ2-3): AAGVIQSPRHLIKEKRETATLKCYPIPRHDTVYWYQQGPGQDPQFLISFYEKMQSDKGSIPDRFSAQQFSDYHSELNMSSLELGDSALYFCASSSRQRESSDTQYFGPGTRLTVL.

This chain connects TRBV27 to TRBJ2-2; TRBD1 matches 8 bases. The ends lost 5 bases at V and 3 bases at J; junction bases unmatched: 11. Germline lookup yields CDR1 MNHEY and CDR2 SMNVEV (reference sequence). The CDR3 runs to 17 residues. CDR3: CASSIFRQGRDTGELFF. CDR3 sequence (DNA): TGTGCCAGCAGTATCTTCCGACAGGGGAGAGACACCGGGGAGCTGTTTTTT.

This clone showed up just a few times. V is TRBV15 and J is TRBJ2-7, with D perhaps TRBD1 (5 bases). Germline V gene data show CDR1 as LNHNV and CDR2 as YYDKDF (reference sequence). Between the trimmed V and J ends, which lost 1 base and 6 bases, there was a span of 7 bases. The CDR3 is made up of 12 amino acids. CDR3 sequence: CATSRVRGEQYF. In DNA form, the CDR3 reads TGTGCCACCAGCAGAGTAAGGGGCGAGCAGTACTTC.

The count of this clone is one. This chain connects TRBV20-1 to TRBJ2-5, with unresolved D. This CDR3 has 11 amino acids. The V end was cut by 3 bases, the J end by 5 bases, with 7 bases between. Per germline, CDR1 DFQATT and CDR2 SNEGSKA (reference sequence). The CDR3 DNA reads as TGCAGTGCTAGGGGCACCGAGACCCAGTACTTC. This translates into CSARGTETQYF.

This clone has a single count. This chain links TRBV19 with TRBJ2-2; tentatively, D is TRBD1 (5 bases). Between the trimmed V and J ends, which lost 6 bases and 6 bases, there was a span of 8 bases. The CDR3 has 12 residues. Germline V gene sequence: CDR1 LNHDA, CDR2 SQIVND (reference sequence). CDR3 in DNA: TGTGCCAGTAGCCCCAGGGCCGGGGAGCTGTTTTTT. Residues: CASSPRAGELFF.

This sequence joins TRBV10-1 and TRBJ1-1; TRBD1 is a possible D gene (5 bases). Germline CDR1 and CDR2: WNHNN and SYGVQD (reference sequence). Between the trimmed V and J ends, which lost 3 bases and 1 base, there was a span of 9 bases. The CDR3 runs 14 residues. CDR3 sequence: CASSEGEGNTEAFF. The CDR3 DNA sequence: TGCGCCAGCAGTGAAGGGGAGGGGAACACTGAAGCTTTCTTT.

The genes are TRBV28 and TRBJ2-1, with D possibly matching TRBD1 (6 bases). CDR3 length equals 16 residues. Germline CDR1 is MDHEN and CDR2 is SYDVKM. V was shortened by 2 bases and J by 3 bases, with 14 bases between the two germline ends. CDR3 region: CASSLRSQGFYNEQFF. Written as DNA, the CDR3 is TGTGCCAGCAGTTTAAGGTCCCAGGGGTTCTACAATGAGCAGTTCTTC.

This chain links TRBV19 with TRBJ1-2; TRBD1 might be the D (5 bases). The CDR3 covers 12 residues. Trimming removed 11 bases from V and 2 bases from J, with 12 bases in between. In germline, CDR1 is LNHDA, CDR2 SQIVND (reference sequence). DNA for the CDR3: TGTGCCTCGGCGGGGGGGAACTATGGCTACACCTTC. Translation: CASAGGNYGYTF. The variable domain in full, with the rest retrieved from reference TRBV19 and TRBJ1-2, is DGGITQSPKYLFRKEGQNVTLSCEQNLNHDAMYWYRQDPGQGLRLIYYSQIVNDFQKGDIAEGYSVSREKKESFPLTVTSAQKNPTAFYLCASAGGNYGYTFGSGTRLTVV.

The genes are TRBV11-3 and TRBJ2-6; tentatively, D is TRBD2 (6 bases). The CDR3 sequence is 20 residues long. Germline-derived CDR1 and CDR2 are SGHNT and YENEEA. V was shortened by 5 bases and J by 0 bases, with 23 bases between the two germline ends. The DNA of the CDR3 is TGTGCCAGCAGCCCCCCCCCGGGGGTCCGCTACCTCTCTGGGGCCAACGTCCTGACTTTC. Residues: CASSPPPGVRYLSGANVLTF. The variable domain in full, with the rest retrieved from reference TRBV11-3 and TRBJ2-6, is EAGVVQSPRYKIIEKKQPVAFWCNPISGHNTLYWYLQNLGQGPELLIRYENEEAVDDSQLPKDRFSAERLKGVDSTLKIQPAELGDSAVYLCASSPPPGVRYLSGANVLTFGAGSRLTVL.

The chain recombines TRBV5-1 with TRBJ2-7, with no clear D. CDR1 SGHRS and CDR2 YFSETQ come from the germline V gene. V lost 1 base and J lost 3, with 8 bases in between. The CDR3 has 13 residues. The CDR3 DNA reads as TGCGCCAGCAGCTTGTCAACATACTACGAGCAGTACTTC. Translated, it gives CASSLSTYYEQYF.

This clone has a handful of counts. The chain recombines TRBV2 with TRBJ2-7; 9 nucleotides agree with TRBD2. V lost 6 bases to trimming and J lost 2 bases; unmatched junction nucleotides: 11. Germline CDR1 and CDR2: SNHLY and FYNNEI. The CDR3 sequence is 16 residues long. CDR3: CASRALLAGGTYEQYF. CDR3 nucleotides: TGTGCCAGCAGGGCCCTACTAGCGGGCGGGACCTACGAGCAGTACTTC. The whole variable domain, filled in from reference TRBV2 and TRBJ2-7, reads EPEVTQTPSHQVTQMGQEVILRCVPISNHLYFYWYRQILGQKVEFLVSFYNNEISEKSEIFDDQFSVERPDGSNFTLKIRSTKLEDSAMYFCASRALLAGGTYEQYFGPGTRLTVT.

This chain joins TRBV29-1 and TRBJ2-1, with 7 bases fitting TRBD1. Germline V lookup: CDR1 SQVTM, CDR2 ANQGSEA. The V and J ends lost 5 bases and 0 bases, in that order; junction bases with no gene match: 10. The CDR3 covers 16 residues. CDR3 region: CSVTRGGGFSYNEQFF. The CDR3 coding sequence is TGCAGCGTTACTCGAGGGGGCGGCTTCTCCTACAATGAGCAGTTCTTC.

The V gene is TRBV6-5, the J gene TRBJ1-1; D might be TRBD1 (5 bases). V lost 7 bases and J lost 5, with 14 bases in between. From germline, CDR1 is MNHEY and CDR2 SVGAGI. The CDR3 has 13 amino acids. The DNA of the CDR3 is TGTGCCAGCACCTTGGTCGGGGGTACTGAAGCTTTCTTT. Amino acids: CASTLVGGTEAFF.

The chain links TRBV6-4 to TRBJ2-5; TRBD2 is a possible D gene (6 bases). CDR3 length equals 16 residues. The germline CDR1 and CDR2 sequences are MRHNA and SNTAGT. Trimming took off 2 bases at V and 5 bases at J, with 18 bases between the two ends. CDR3 sequence (DNA): TGTGCCAGCAGTGACCTGAGGCGGGGCCCGGGGGAGACCCAGTACTTC. Encoded protein: CASSDLRRGPGETQYF.

This rearrangement joins TRBV5-5 to TRBJ2-7; D may be TRBD1 (5 bases). Trimming took 2 bases from V and 0 from J, leaving 12 bases between them. The germline CDR1 and CDR2 sequences are SGHKS and YYEKEE (reference sequence). This CDR3 has 15 residues. CDR3 loop: CASSFLDTPSYEQYF. CDR3 DNA: TGTGCCAGCAGCTTTTTGGACACTCCCTCCTACGAGCAGTACTTC.

J is TRBJ2-3 and V is TRBV5-1; D may be TRBD2 (5 bases). Trimming removed 7 bases at V and 2 bases at J, with 11 bases between. The CDR3 has 13 residues. Germline V lookup: CDR1 SGHRS, CDR2 YFSETQ. CDR3 coding DNA: TGCGCCAGCCACTCCGGGGACACAGATACGCAGTATTTT. Translating it yields CASHSGDTDTQYF. The full variable domain, with the rest looked up from reference TRBV5-1 and TRBJ2-3, is KAGVTQTPRYLIKTRGQQVTLSCSPISGHRSVSWYQQTPGQGLQFLFEYFSETQRNKGNFPGRFSGRQFSNSRSEMNVSTLELGDSALYLCASHSGDTDTQYFGPGTRLTVL.

This rearrangement joins TRBV5-5 to TRBJ1-2, with TRBD1 as a possible D gene (5 bases). CDR3 length: 16 amino acids. Trimming removed 2 bases at V and 3 bases at J, with 17 bases between. Per the germline V gene, CDR1 is SGHKS and CDR2 is YYEKEE (reference sequence). Here the CDR3 reads CASSFRWQGLDYGYTF. As DNA, the CDR3 is TGTGCCAGCAGCTTTCGGTGGCAGGGATTAGACTATGGCTACACCTTC.

The chain is built from TRBV5-5 and TRBJ1-2; 7 bases are a match to TRBD1. The CDR3 spans 15 residues. Trimming took 4 bases from V and 5 from J; bases not matched to a gene: 11. CDR1 and CDR2 from the germline V gene are SGHKS and YYEKEE (reference sequence). The CDR3 coding sequence is TGTGCCAGCAGCCGCCCTGGACAGGCGATATATGGCTACACCTTC. It codes for CASSRPGQAIYGYTF.

This CDR3 reads CASSEEGLNTGELFF. CDR3 bases: TGTGCCAGCAGTGAAGAGGGGTTAAACACCGGGGAGCTGTTTTTT. The rearrangement joins TRBV6-1 to TRBJ2-2, with D tentatively TRBD1 (5 bases). From germline, CDR1 is MNHNS and CDR2 SASEGT. The CDR3 consists of 15 residues. Trimming stripped 1 base from V and 2 bases from J, with 8 bases between.

This clone was detected only a few times. The chain is built from TRBV27 and TRBJ2-1; D might be TRBD2 (5 bases). This CDR3 contains 15 residues. Germline values: CDR1 MNHEY, CDR2 SMNVEV (reference sequence). V was clipped by 3 bases and J by 3 bases, with 12 bases between them. The CDR3 DNA reads TGTGCCAGCAGTTTCAGCGGCAGGTTCTACAATGAGCAGTTCTTC. Translating it yields CASSFSGRFYNEQFF.

V usage is TRBV9 and J usage is TRBJ1-2; the D gene is possibly TRBD1 (6 bases). Trimming stripped 4 bases from V and 4 bases from J, with 17 bases between. CDR3 length: 15 amino acids. CDR1 and CDR2 (germline): SGDLS, YYNGEE. CDR3 nucleotide sequence: TGTGCCAGCAGCCCCCGAGGGGACATTCCCTATGGCTACACCTTC. Its translation: CASSPRGDIPYGYTF.

The chain recombines TRBV5-6 with TRBJ2-7; 9 bases line up with TRBD1. V shed 4 bases and J 4 bases; nucleotides not matched to a gene: 12. Germline V gene data show CDR1 as SGHDT and CDR2 as YYEEEE. The CDR3 has 16 amino acids. CDR3 sequence: CASSLRQGQGHYEQYF. CDR3 DNA: TGTGCCAGCAGCCTTCGCCAAGGACAGGGGCATTACGAGCAGTACTTC.

The V gene is TRBV28, the J gene TRBJ1-1, with 10 bases lining up with TRBD1. Trimming cost V 1 base and J 11 bases; bases outside gene matches: 7. There are 14 residues in the CDR3. Germline assignment: CDR1 MDHEN and CDR2 SYDVKM. CDR3 residues: CASSLLGQGIRAFF. In DNA form, the CDR3 reads TGTGCCAGCAGTTTATTGGGACAGGGGATTCGGGCTTTCTTT. Variable domain in full (rest from reference TRBV28 and TRBJ1-1): DVKVTQSSRYLVKRTGEKVFLECVQDMDHENMFWYRQDPGLGLRLIYFSYDVKMKEKGDIPEGYSVSREKKERFSLILESASTNQTSMYLCASSLLGQGIRAFFGQGTRLTVV.

The chain couples TRBV15 to TRBJ2-1; D remains unclear. This CDR3 region has 13 residues. CDR1 is LNHNV and CDR2 is YYDKDF in the germline V gene (reference sequence). V lost 3 bases, J lost 5 bases, and 8 bases lay in between. CDR3 amino acids: CATSRERHNEQFF. The CDR3 nucleotides read TGTGCCACCAGCAGGGAGCGCCACAATGAGCAGTTCTTC. The variable domain in full, with the rest retrieved from reference TRBV15 and TRBJ2-1, is DAMVIQNPRYQVTQFGKPVTLSCSQTLNHNVMYWYQQKSSQAPKLLFHYYDKDFNNEADTPDNFQSRRPNTSFCFLDIRSPGLGDTAMYLCATSRERHNEQFFGPGTRLTVL.

About this clone itself: The identical CDR3 is also encoded by other nucleotide sequences in the sample. The chain has TRBV5-6 and TRBJ2-3; 12 nucleotides line up with TRBD2. After removal of 4 bases from V and 5 bases from J, the junction contained 2 bases not matched to a gene. This CDR3 is 14 amino acids long. The germline V gene encodes CDR1 SGHDT and CDR2 YYEEEE. The CDR3 loop reads CASSLGLAGDTQYF. In nucleotides, the CDR3 is TGTGCCAGCAGCCTGGGACTAGCGGGAGATACGCAGTATTTT.

The chain joins TRBV4-3 to TRBJ2-7; tentatively, D is TRBD1 (5 bases). The CDR3 runs to 15 residues. Trimming shortened V by 1 base and J by 2 bases, and 12 bases separated the two germline ends. Germline V gives CDR1 LGHNA, CDR2 YSLEER. CDR3 DNA sequence: TGCGCCAGCAGCCAAGGGTATAGGGGCGCCTACGAGCAGTACTTC. Its protein is CASSQGYRGAYEQYF.

The V and J genes are TRBV7-9 and TRBJ2-1; a possible D gene is TRBD1 (5 bases). The CDR3 is 15 residues long. The germline gives CDR1 SEHNR, CDR2 FQNEAQ (reference sequence). Between the trimmed V and J ends, which lost 1 base and 4 bases, there was a span of 11 bases. The CDR3 here is CASSLEQGLYNEQFF. Here the CDR3 DNA reads TGTGCCAGCAGCTTAGAGCAGGGCCTTTACAATGAGCAGTTCTTC.

There are a few counts of this clone. V usage is TRBV27 and J usage is TRBJ2-7, with D possibly being TRBD2 (6 bases). This CDR3 comprises 17 residues. Trimming left V 4 bases short and J 6 bases short, with 25 bases between. Germline V gene data show CDR1 as MNHEY and CDR2 as SMNVEV (reference sequence). CDR3 loop: CASSSPSRGLRVFEQYF. As DNA, the CDR3 is TGTGCCAGCAGTTCTCCGTCTCGGGGACTGAGGGTCTTCGAGCAGTACTTC.

This chain links TRBV15 with TRBJ2-6, with a weak D call TRBD2 (5 bases). CDR1 and CDR2 (germline): LNHNV, YYDKDF (reference sequence). The CDR3 covers 16 residues. V lost 3 bases to trimming and J lost 0 bases, with 9 bases between them. DNA of the CDR3: TGTGCCACCAGCAGCGGGGTACACTCTGGGGCCAACGTCCTGACTTTC. Encoded protein: CATSSGVHSGANVLTF.

The chain recombines TRBV5-1 with TRBJ2-3; TRBD1 matches 7 bases. Germline V gene sequence: CDR1 SGHRS, CDR2 YFSETQ. With V trimmed by 5 bases and J by 0 bases, 3 bases remained unmatched. The CDR3 runs to 14 residues. CDR3 residues: CASRRGQSTDTQYF. CDR3 nucleotides: TGCGCCAGCAGAAGGGGACAGAGCACAGATACGCAGTATTTT. The full variable domain, its missing parts supplied by reference TRBV5-1 and TRBJ2-3, is KAGVTQTPRYLIKTRGQQVTLSCSPISGHRSVSWYQQTPGQGLQFLFEYFSETQRNKGNFPGRFSGRQFSNSRSEMNVSTLELGDSALYLCASRRGQSTDTQYFGPGTRLTVL.

The rearrangement joins TRBV5-1 to TRBJ2-7; 13 nucleotides align to TRBD2. The CDR3 extends over 15 amino acids. With 4 bases clipped from V and 3 bases from J, the junction kept 4 bases outside the gene matches. Germline CDR1 SGHRS, CDR2 YFSETQ. CDR3 nucleotides: TGCGCCAGCAGCCCTGGGACTAGCGGGATCTACGAGCAGTACTTC. Translated: CASSPGTSGIYEQYF.

This clone was seen only once. The rearrangement links TRBV19 to TRBJ2-5; 9 bases agree with TRBD1. The ends lost 3 bases at V and 4 bases at J; junction bases unmatched: 6. The length of the CDR3 is 15 residues. Germline assignment: CDR1 LNHDA and CDR2 SQIVND (reference sequence). For the CDR3, the DNA is TGTGCCAGTAGTATCCCCGGGACAGGGAGAGAGACCCAGTACTTC. It is translated as CASSIPGTGRETQYF. Combining the CDR3 with reference TRBV19 and TRBJ2-5 gives the whole variable domain DGGITQSPKYLFRKEGQNVTLSCEQNLNHDAMYWYRQDPGQGLRLIYYSQIVNDFQKGDIAEGYSVSREKKESFPLTVTSAQKNPTAFYLCASSIPGTGRETQYFGPGTRLLVL.